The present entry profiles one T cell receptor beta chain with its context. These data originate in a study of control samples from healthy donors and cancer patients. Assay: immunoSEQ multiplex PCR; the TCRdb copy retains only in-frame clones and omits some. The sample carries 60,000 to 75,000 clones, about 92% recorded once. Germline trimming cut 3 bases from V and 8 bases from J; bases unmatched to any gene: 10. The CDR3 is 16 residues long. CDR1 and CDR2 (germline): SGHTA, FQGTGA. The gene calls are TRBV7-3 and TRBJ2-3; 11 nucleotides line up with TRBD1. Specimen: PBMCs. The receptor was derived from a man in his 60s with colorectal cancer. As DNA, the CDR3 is TGTGCCAGCAGCTTTGGGACCCAAGGGACAGGGGGTACGCAGTATTTT. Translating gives CASSFGTQGTGGTQYF.